The following is a T cell receptor beta chain sequence with its context. The data originate from a study of blood T cell repertoires in COVID-19. Study as a whole: Some COVID-19 samples were acute and others convalescent; all came from the United States, Italy and Spain. Sources were T cells, B-cell-depleted T cells, or PBMCs; the material itself was cDNA or gDNA.

As handled by the study authors: Amplification with reference gene primers provided the estimates of nucleated cell counts. Data came from immunoSEQ multiplex PCR; TCRdb stores just in-frame clones and leaves some out. The V and J calls and clone size were taken over from that table, and D and trimming were inferred from the DNA. The table includes some 70,000 clones, 75% to 90% detected once. This CDR3 region has 13 residues. Germline CDR1 SGHRS, CDR2 YFSETQ. Trimming pared 0 bases from V and 6 bases from J, leaving 6 bases between. The chain employs TRBV5-1 and TRBJ1-4; D is uncertain. This TCR was sampled from a woman older than 75 with active COVID-19. The source material was peripheral blood. The CDR3 coding sequence is TGCGCCAGCAGCTTGGGTGCAGATGAAAAACTGTTTTTT. Protein sequence: CASSLGADEKLFF.